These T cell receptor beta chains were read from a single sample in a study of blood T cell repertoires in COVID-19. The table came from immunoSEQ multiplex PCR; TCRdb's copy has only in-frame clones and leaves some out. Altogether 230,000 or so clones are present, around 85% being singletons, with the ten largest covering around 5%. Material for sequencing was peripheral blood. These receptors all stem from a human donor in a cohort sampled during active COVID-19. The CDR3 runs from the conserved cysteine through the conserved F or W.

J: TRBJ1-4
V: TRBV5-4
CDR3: CASSDASGGQNEKLFF

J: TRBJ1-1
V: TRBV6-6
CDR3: CASSYSNPQGETGAFF

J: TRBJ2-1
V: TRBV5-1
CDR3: CASSLNSGRHNEQFF

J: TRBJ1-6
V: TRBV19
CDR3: CASSITGSYNSPLHF

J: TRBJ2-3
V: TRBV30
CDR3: CAWAGTGALTDTQYF

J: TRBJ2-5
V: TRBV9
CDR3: CASARGETQYF

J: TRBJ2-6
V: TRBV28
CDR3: CASSYPSSGANVLTF

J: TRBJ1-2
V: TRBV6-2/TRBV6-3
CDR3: CASSYPDRLSGYTF

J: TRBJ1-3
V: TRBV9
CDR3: CASSSQVSGNTIYF

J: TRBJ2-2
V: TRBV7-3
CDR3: CASGTGSGTGELFF

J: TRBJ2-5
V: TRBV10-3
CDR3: CAISDALETQYF

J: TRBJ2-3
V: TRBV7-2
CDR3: CASSAGGASFTQYF

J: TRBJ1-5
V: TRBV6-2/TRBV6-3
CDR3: CASSLRPDRNQPQHF

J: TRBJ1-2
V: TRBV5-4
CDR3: CASRDTLQGKRGYTF

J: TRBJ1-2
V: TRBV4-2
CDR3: CASSSATGIYGYTF

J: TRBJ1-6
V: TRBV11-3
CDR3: CASSLDNSGNSPLHF

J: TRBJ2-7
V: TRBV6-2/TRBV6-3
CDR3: CASSLFSGRTYEQYF

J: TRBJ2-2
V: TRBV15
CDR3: CATSKRLGQTPLVVGELFF

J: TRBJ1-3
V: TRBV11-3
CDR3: CASSLGSSGNTIYF

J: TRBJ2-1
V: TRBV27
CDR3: CASSLGRSYNEQFF

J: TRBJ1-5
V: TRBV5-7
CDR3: CASSVTGFVQPQHF

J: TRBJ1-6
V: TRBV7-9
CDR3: CASRLTFGVESPLHF

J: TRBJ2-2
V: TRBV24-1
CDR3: CATSDLVASGIEELFF

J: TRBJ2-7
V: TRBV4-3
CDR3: CASSRSTGNYEQYF

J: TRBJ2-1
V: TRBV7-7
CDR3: CASSLGGSGGYNEQFF

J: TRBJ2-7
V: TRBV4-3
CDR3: CASSQDRSGYEQYF

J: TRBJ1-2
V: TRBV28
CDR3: CASSLAGQGYYGYTF

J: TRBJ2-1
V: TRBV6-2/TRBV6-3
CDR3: CASSDLPPGSSYNEQFF

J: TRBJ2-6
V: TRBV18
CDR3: CASSPPFTGANVLTF

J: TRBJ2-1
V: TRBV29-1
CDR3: CSVRLSGRGYNEQFF

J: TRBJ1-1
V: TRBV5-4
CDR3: CASSAGTGGVAEAFF

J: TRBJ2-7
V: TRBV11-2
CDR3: CASSLDWGTPDF

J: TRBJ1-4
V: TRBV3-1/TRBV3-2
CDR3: CASSQEASEGGNEKLFF

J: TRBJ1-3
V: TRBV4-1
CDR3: CASSQRSSGNTIYF

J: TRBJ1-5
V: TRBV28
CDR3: CASSLRQGSNQPQHF

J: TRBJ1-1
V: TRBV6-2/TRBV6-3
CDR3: CASSYQDTFWAFF

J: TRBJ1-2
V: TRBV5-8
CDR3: CASSRGQGVLNHGYTF

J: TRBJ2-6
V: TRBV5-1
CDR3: CASSSLRTGAGANVLTF

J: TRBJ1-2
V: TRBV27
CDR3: CASSPGQKNGYTF

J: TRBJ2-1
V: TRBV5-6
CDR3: CASSLAKEGVNEQFF

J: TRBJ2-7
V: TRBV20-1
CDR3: CSARLAYEQYF

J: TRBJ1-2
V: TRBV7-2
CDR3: CASSHGRDYGYTF